The 8 T cell receptor beta chains presented below share a single source sample, sequenced in a study of blood T cell repertoires in COVID-19. This table comes from immunoSEQ multiplex PCR, and its TCRdb copy is limited to in-frame clones, with some not included. The top ten hold around 2.5% of the sample, which has over 250,000 clones, under 95% seen once. Sequenced sample: PBMCs or T cells enriched from blood (not recorded which). Source of these receptors: a man aged 60 to 69 who had recovered from COVID-19.

This rearrangement joins TRBV3-1 (or the pseudogene TRBV3-2) to TRBJ1-1, with D perhaps matching TRBD1 (6 bases). CDR1 and CDR2 (germline): LGHDT, YNNKEL (reference sequence). This CDR3 has 13 residues. V was shortened by 0 bases and J by 10 bases, with 12 bases between the two germline ends. The CDR3 loop reads CASSQDNRVAAFF. The CDR3 region has the DNA TGTGCCAGCAGCCAAGACAACAGGGTAGCAGCTTTCTTT.

The CDR3 is CASSQTGTGGVNEQFF. CDR3 coding DNA: TGCGCCAGCAGCCAAACAGGGACAGGGGGCGTTAATGAGCAGTTCTTC. The J gene is TRBJ2-1, the V gene TRBV4-1; 12 bases fit TRBD1. The CDR3 is 16 amino acids. CDR1 MGHRA and CDR2 YSYEKL come from the germline V gene. V dropped 2 bases and J dropped 7; count of bases not matched to a gene: 6.

This sequence joins TRBV25-1 and TRBJ2-2, with a weak D call TRBD1 (6 bases). The CDR3 runs 16 residues. The V gene's germline CDR1 is MGHDK and CDR2 SYGVNS. V lost 4 bases and J 1 base, leaving 13 bases between the germline ends. The CDR3 is CASSGPATGNTGELFF. CDR3 in DNA: TGTGCCAGCAGTGGGCCCGCGACAGGGAACACCGGGGAGCTGTTTTTT.

The chain employs TRBV6-5 and TRBJ1-5; possibly TRBD1 for D (6 bases). V lost 0 bases, J lost 6 bases, and 12 bases lay in between. Germline V gene sequence: CDR1 MNHEY, CDR2 SVGAGI. This CDR3 contains 15 residues. This chain's CDR3 is CASSYSGRGGQPQHF. The CDR3 nucleotides are TGTGCCAGCAGTTACTCCGGCAGGGGCGGTCAGCCCCAGCATTTT.

The CDR3 here is CASNSYREMAQPQHF. In nucleotides, the CDR3 is TGTGCCAGCAACTCTTACAGGGAAATGGCCCAGCCCCAGCATTTT. J is TRBJ1-5 and V is TRBV19; TRBD1 is a possible D gene (6 bases). The CDR3 length is 15 residues. The germline CDR1 and CDR2 sequences are LNHDA and SQIVND (reference sequence). The V gene lost 9 bases and the J gene lost 7 bases, with 22 bases spanning the gap.

The J gene is TRBJ1-3, the V gene TRBV5-6, with D uncertain. CDR1 is SGHDT, CDR2 YYEEEE, per germline. The CDR3 length is 15 residues. With 3 bases removed from V and 2 bases from J, the gap between germline ends came to 12 bases. CDR3 sequence reads: CASSWATGAGNTIYF. As DNA, the CDR3 is TGTGCCAGCAGCTGGGCAACCGGGGCTGGAAACACCATATATTTT.

The V call is TRBV27, the J call TRBJ1-6; no firm D call. Germline V gene lookup returns CDR1 MNHEY and CDR2 SMNVEV (reference sequence). CDR3 length: 15 residues. V dropped 7 bases and J dropped 7 bases, with 17 bases sitting between them. The CDR3 protein is CASTERGLGNSPLHF. The CDR3 DNA reads as TGTGCCAGCACTGAGAGAGGGTTGGGCAATTCACCCCTCCACTTT.

This chain links TRBV10-2 with TRBJ1-1; D not resolved. The CDR3 runs to 12 residues. In germline, CDR1 is WSHSY, CDR2 SAAADI. With 4 bases removed from V and 0 bases from J, the gap between germline ends came to 3 bases. CDR3 nucleotides: TGCGCCAGCAGTGCGTTGAACACTGAAGCTTTCTTT. Translation: CASSALNTEAFF.